Listed below are T cell receptor beta chains from one sample, sequenced in a study of CD8 T cells in ankylosing spondylitis. TCRdb re-derived calls from the 5' RACE reads in MiXCR, one entry per CDR3 protein. This table has 130,000 or so distinct CDR3 sequences, 17% appearing once. Sequences were obtained from blood, either unsorted or a sorted T cell fraction (not recorded which). The receptors derive from a male donor with ankylosing spondylitis. Each CDR3 is given with its conserved first and last residue. The D gene is left open where the match is weak. Not all rows give a size; the values are once, few, many and, for expanded clones, a class.

V: TRBV28
J: TRBJ1-5
length: 15
D: TRBD1
size: NA
DNA: TGTGTCAGCACCTACCGAGGACAGGGGAGTCAGCCCCAGCATTTT
CDR3: CVSTYRGQGSQPQHF

V: TRBV27
J: TRBJ2-3
length: 14
D: NA
size: NA
DNA: TGTGCCAGCAGTTTTGGCGGACGCACAGATACGCAGTATTTT
CDR3: CASSFGGRTDTQYF

V: TRBV6-4
J: TRBJ2-1
length: 19
D: TRBD2
size: few
DNA: TGTGCCAGCAGCCTCTCTGGGACTAGCGGGACTACGGCCTACAATGAGCAGTTCTTC
CDR3: CASSLSGTSGTTAYNEQFF

V: TRBV27
J: TRBJ2-7
length: 13
D: NA
size: few
DNA: TGTGCCAGCAGTCAATGGGACGCCTACGAGCAGTACTTC
CDR3: CASSQWDAYEQYF

V: TRBV5-6
J: TRBJ2-1
length: 15
D: TRBD2
size: NA
DNA: TGTGCCAGCAGCTTGGCTAGCGGATTCTACAATGAGCAGTTCTTC
CDR3: CASSLASGFYNEQFF

V: TRBV6-5
J: TRBJ1-1
length: 13
D: NA
size: many
DNA: TGTGCCAGCAGTTTCTATGACAATACTGAAGCTTTCTTT
CDR3: CASSFYDNTEAFF

V: TRBV9
J: TRBJ2-2
length: 17
D: TRBD2
size: NA
DNA: TGTGCCAGCAGCGAGGCCCTAGCGGACCCGAACACCGGGGAGCTGTTTTTT
CDR3: CASSEALADPNTGELFF

V: TRBV20-1
J: TRBJ1-1
length: 15
D: NA
size: NA
DNA: TGCAGTGCTAGAGATGGGTCGGAGAATGGGGGTGAAGCTTTCTTT
CDR3: CSARDGSENGGEAFF

V: TRBV7-9
J: TRBJ2-5
length: 15
D: NA
size: many
DNA: TGTGCCAGCAGCGTCGGGACTTCTCAAAAAGAGACCCAGTACTTC
CDR3: CASSVGTSQKETQYF

V: TRBV7-6
J: TRBJ1-1
length: 12
D: NA
size: NA
DNA: TGTGCCAGCAGCTCGACAGGACAAGAAGCTTTCTTT
CDR3: CASSSTGQEAFF

V: TRBV12-3/TRBV12-4
J: TRBJ2-1
length: 15
D: TRBD2
size: NA
DNA: TGTGCCATCGCTGGGGAGGGCCGCCCCTACAATGAGCAGTTCTTC
CDR3: CAIAGEGRPYNEQFF

V: TRBV28
J: TRBJ1-5
length: 13
D: NA
size: few
DNA: TGTGCCAGCAGTTGGGGGTTCGGTCAGCCCCAGCATTTT
CDR3: CASSWGFGQPQHF

V: TRBV12-3/TRBV12-4
J: TRBJ2-2
length: 15
D: TRBD2
size: few
DNA: TGTGCCAGCTCAGGCCTCGGGAGGGCCTCCGGGGAGCTGTTTTTT
CDR3: CASSGLGRASGELFF

V: TRBV6-2/TRBV6-3
J: TRBJ2-7
length: 14
D: NA
size: few
DNA: TGTGCCAGCAGTTACTCTCCGGGGACCTACGAGCAGTACTTC
CDR3: CASSYSPGTYEQYF

V: TRBV2
J: TRBJ2-2
length: 11
D: NA
size: NA
DNA: TGTGCCAGCACCCAAGGGGGGGAGCTGTTTTTT
CDR3: CASTQGGELFF

V: TRBV29-1
J: TRBJ2-5
length: 17
D: TRBD1
size: NA
DNA: TGCAGCGTCGCGGGGGACAGGGGGCCTTCAATCCAAGAGACCCAGTACTTC
CDR3: CSVAGDRGPSIQETQYF

V: TRBV4-1
J: TRBJ2-1
length: 14
D: NA
size: NA
DNA: TGCGCCAGCAGCCGCAGAACAACCTGGGATGAGCAGTTCTTC
CDR3: CASSRRTTWDEQFF

V: TRBV27
J: TRBJ1-5
length: 16
D: NA
size: few
DNA: TGTGCCAGCAGTTTATCCCCGTTGGGGAGCAATCAGCCCCAGCATTTT
CDR3: CASSLSPLGSNQPQHF

V: TRBV5-1
J: TRBJ2-3
length: 14
D: NA
size: many
DNA: TGCGCCAGCAGCTTGGTGGGAGTCACAGATACGCAGTATTTT
CDR3: CASSLVGVTDTQYF

V: TRBV7-9
J: TRBJ2-5
length: 12
D: NA
size: few
DNA: TGTGCCAGCAGCCTAGGCTCCGAGACCCAGTACTTC
CDR3: CASSLGSETQYF

V: TRBV27
J: TRBJ1-2
length: 17
D: NA
size: few
DNA: TGTGCCAGCAGTCACTTCCCAGGGCAGCTGAATAACTATGGCTACACCTTC
CDR3: CASSHFPGQLNNYGYTF

V: TRBV11-1
J: TRBJ1-2
length: 18
D: TRBD1
size: NA
DNA: TGTGCCAGCAGCTCCAACAACAGGGGACGAACGCCCCACTATGGCTACACCTTC
CDR3: CASSSNNRGRTPHYGYTF